Below, 27 T cell receptor beta chains from the same sample are listed, as sequenced in a study of T cell responses to AZD1222 COVID-19 vaccine. Data came from immunoSEQ multiplex PCR; TCRdb stores just in-frame clones and leaves some out. The table records 52,000 or so clones, approximately 84% of them present only once. The sequencing here drew on peripheral blood, taken on day 0 of AZD1222 vaccination. The receptors here all came from an adult in good health.

This sequence joins TRBV10-3 and TRBJ2-1; 8 bases map to TRBD2. Per germline, CDR1 ENHRY and CDR2 SYGVKD. The ends lost 0 bases at V and 13 bases at J; junction bases unmatched: 11. The CDR3 totals 15 residues. The CDR3 region has the DNA TGTGCCATCAGTGAGTCGGGCGGGACTAGAGGAGGACAGTTCTTC. It specifies CAISESGGTRGGQFF.

The chain carries TRBV6-5 and TRBJ2-4; possible D gene TRBD2, 6 bases. Looked up from germline, CDR1 is MNHEY and CDR2 is SVGAGI. The germline V and J ends were trimmed by 10 bases and 1 base, with 17 bases remaining between them. There are 15 residues in the CDR3. The CDR3 coding sequence is TGTGCCACTACGTCATGGGGGGACGCCAAAAACATTCAGTACTTC. Translating it yields CATTSWGDAKNIQYF.

This clone was counted a single time. CDR3 DNA: TGTGCCAGCACAGACTATTCCTACGAGCAGTACTTC. It translates to CASTDYSYEQYF. The V and J genes are TRBV2 and TRBJ2-7; TRBD2 is a possible D gene (5 bases). The CDR3 contains 12 residues. Germline V lookup: CDR1 SNHLY, CDR2 FYNNEI. V gave up 7 bases and J gave up 1 base, with 8 bases separating them. The variable domain in full, with the rest retrieved from reference TRBV2 and TRBJ2-7, is EPEVTQTPSHQVTQMGQEVILRCVPISNHLYFYWYRQILGQKVEFLVSFYNNEISEKSEIFDDQFSVERPDGSNFTLKIRSTKLEDSAMYFCASTDYSYEQYFGPGTRLTVT.

This clone was seen a single time. The chain carries TRBV19 and TRBJ1-1; D unclear. Deletions cut 6 bases from V and 3 bases from J, with 14 bases between. From germline, CDR1 is LNHDA and CDR2 SQIVND (reference sequence). This CDR3 region has 14 residues. Written as DNA, the CDR3 is TGTGCCAGTAGCCGGCGGGGAAGGGACACTGAAGCTTTCTTT. This codes for CASSRRGRDTEAFF.

In its sample, this clone was seen once. The rearrangement joins TRBV18 to TRBJ1-4; 7 nucleotides agree with TRBD1. The CDR3 is 17 amino acids. Germline V gene sequence: CDR1 KGHSH, CDR2 LQKENI. V shed 2 bases, J shed 5 bases, and the junction held 11 bases outside the gene matches. CDR3 sequence (DNA): TGTGCCAGCTCACCATCTAAGGACAGGAGCCAGAATGAAAAACTGTTTTTT. This gives the protein CASSPSKDRSQNEKLFF. The full variable domain, completed using reference TRBV18 and TRBJ1-4, is NAGVMQNPRHLVRRRGQEARLRCSPMKGHSHVYWYRQLPEEGLKFMVYLQKENIIDESGMPKERFSAEFPKEGPSILRIQQVVRGDSAAYFCASSPSKDRSQNEKLFFGSGTQLSVL.

V gene TRBV3-1 (or the pseudogene TRBV3-2) combines with J gene TRBJ2-2; D remains unclear. Per germline, CDR1 LGHDT and CDR2 YNNKEL (reference sequence). CDR3 length: 14 residues. The V and J ends lost 1 base and 2 bases respectively, with 5 bases between them. The CDR3 DNA reads as TGTGCCAGCAGCCAAGTGACTAACACCGGGGAGCTGTTTTTT. As protein: CASSQVTNTGELFF.

CDR3 amino acids: CASSSSRLGIGDTQYF. The CDR3 DNA sequence: TGTGCCAGCAGTTCTTCTCGACTAGGCATAGGAGATACGCAGTATTTT. The chain carries TRBV6-2 or TRBV6-3 and TRBJ2-3; perhaps TRBD2 as D (6 bases). Germline V gene data show CDR1 as MNHEY and CDR2 as SVGEGT. This CDR3 has 16 residues. Trimming stripped 4 bases from V and 5 bases from J, with 19 bases between.

This chain links TRBV6-5 with TRBJ2-1; D is uncertain. The CDR3 spans 15 residues. The germline V gene encodes CDR1 MNHEY and CDR2 SVGAGI. V lost 6 bases, J lost 2 bases, and 14 bases lay in between. For the CDR3, the DNA is TGTGCCAGCAGGTCATTCACGGGTGCCTACAATGAGCAGTTCTTC. Amino acid sequence: CASRSFTGAYNEQFF.

This clone occurred a few times. The chain uses TRBV7-8 and TRBJ1-2; D call uncertain. The germline V gene encodes CDR1 SGHVS and CDR2 FQNEAQ. Trimming left V 5 bases short and J 0 bases short, with 13 bases between. This CDR3 region has 15 residues. This CDR3 is CASSPLRLANYGYTF. The CDR3 DNA sequence: TGTGCCAGCAGCCCACTCAGGCTCGCTAACTATGGCTACACCTTC.

The chain is built from TRBV3-1 (or the pseudogene TRBV3-2) and TRBJ1-2; 7 nucleotides line up with TRBD1. The CDR3 is 14 residues long. Germline CDR1 LGHDT, CDR2 YNNKEL (reference sequence). V gave up 5 bases and J gave up 5 bases; unmatched junction bases: 8. As DNA, the CDR3 is TGTGCCAGCAGCGTAAAGGGACAGCCGTATGGCTACACCTTC. Amino acid sequence: CASSVKGQPYGYTF.

The CDR3 sequence: CASSGRMGTSASYEQYF. The DNA for the CDR3 is TGTGCCAGCAGTGGACGAATGGGGACTAGCGCCTCCTACGAGCAGTACTTC. The genes are TRBV6-1 and TRBJ2-7; 10 nucleotides agree with TRBD2. The CDR3 spans 17 residues. The junction had 9 bases not matched to a gene; V was cut back by 4 bases and J by 0 bases. Germline CDR1 MNHNS, CDR2 SASEGT.

This clone was seen a single time. This chain uses TRBV7-9 with TRBJ2-1; TRBD2 might be the D (6 bases). This CDR3 spans 15 amino acids. Trimming removed 1 base from V and 4 bases from J, with 11 bases in between. Germline CDR1 SEHNR, CDR2 FQNEAQ (reference sequence). The CDR3 spells CASSLEGTRYNEQFF. The CDR3 DNA reads TGTGCCAGCAGCTTAGAAGGGACTCGATACAATGAGCAGTTCTTC. Variable domain in full (rest from reference TRBV7-9 and TRBJ2-1): DTGVSQNPRHKITKRGQNVTFRCDPISEHNRLYWYRQTLGQGPEFLTYFQNEAQLEKSRLLSDRFSAERPKGSFSTLEIQRTEQGDSAMYLCASSLEGTRYNEQFFGPGTRLTVL.

The chain couples TRBV28 to TRBJ1-1; unclear D gene. Germline CDR1 is MDHEN and CDR2 is SYDVKM. V was trimmed by 6 bases and J by 1 base, leaving 9 bases between them. The length of the CDR3 is 13 residues. CDR3 in amino acids: CASSPTPNTEAFF. CDR3 nucleotide sequence: TGTGCCAGCAGCCCGACTCCGAACACTGAAGCTTTCTTT.

V gene TRBV5-5 combines with J gene TRBJ2-7, with 8 bases that match TRBD2. Trimming at V came to 0 bases and at J to 2 bases, leaving 4 bases not matched to a gene. CDR3 length: 15 amino acids. Germline assignment: CDR1 SGHKS and CDR2 YYEKEE (reference sequence). The CDR3 DNA follows: TGTGCCAGCAGCTTGGGGGGACTAGGGGCCTACGAGCAGTACTTC. It is translated as CASSLGGLGAYEQYF.

This clone was detected once. The chain uses TRBV4-2 and TRBJ2-2; 10 positions agree with TRBD2. CDR3 size: 16 residues. The V gene's germline CDR1 is LGHNA and CDR2 YNFKEQ. J was trimmed by 4 bases and V by 2 bases; bases with no gene match: 4. The CDR3 here is CASSQSGREVTGELFF. Here the CDR3 DNA reads TGTGCCAGCAGCCAAAGCGGGAGGGAGGTCACCGGGGAGCTGTTTTTT.

The chain couples TRBV2 to TRBJ1-1; maybe TRBD1 (5 bases). Per germline, CDR1 SNHLY and CDR2 FYNNEI. Trimming pared 4 bases from V and 5 bases from J, leaving 14 bases between. The CDR3 spans 14 residues. CDR3 DNA: TGTGCCAGCAGTGCTACCGGACAAGCTACTGAAGCTTTCTTT. Its protein product is CASSATGQATEAFF.

This sequence joins TRBV6-2 or TRBV6-3 and TRBJ1-5; D remains ambiguous. Trimming pared 2 bases from V and 3 bases from J, leaving 8 bases between. The germline V gene encodes CDR1 MNHEY and CDR2 SVGEGT. CDR3 length: 14 amino acids. The CDR3 protein is CASSYISINQPQHF. The CDR3 region has the DNA TGTGCCAGCAGTTACATCAGTATCAATCAGCCCCAGCATTTT.

The V call is TRBV18, the J call TRBJ1-4; 8 bases agree with TRBD1. The CDR3 sequence is 13 residues long. V lost 2 bases, J lost 15 bases, and 8 bases stayed unmatched. Germline V lookup: CDR1 KGHSH, CDR2 LQKENI. The CDR3 DNA is TGTGCCAGCTCACCAGGACAGGGTGCAGAGGTGTTTTTT. The encoded protein is CASSPGQGAEVFF. The complete variable domain, with remaining parts taken from reference TRBV18 and TRBJ1-4, reads NAGVMQNPRHLVRRRGQEARLRCSPMKGHSHVYWYRQLPEEGLKFMVYLQKENIIDESGMPKERFSAEFPKEGPSILRIQQVVRGDSAAYFCASSPGQGAEVFFGSGTQLSVL.

The chain has TRBV7-2 and TRBJ2-1, with TRBD2 matching 7 bases. After removal of 1 base from V and 7 bases from J, the junction contained 7 bases not matched to a gene. The length of the CDR3 is 15 residues. The germline V gene has CDR1 SGHTA and CDR2 FQGNSA. CDR3 sequence (DNA): TGTGCCAGCAGCTTAGACAGCGGGAAAACGAATGAGCAGTTCTTC. Translating gives CASSLDSGKTNEQFF. The full variable domain, with the rest looked up from reference TRBV7-2 and TRBJ2-1, is GAGVSQSPSNKVTEKGKDVELRCDPISGHTALYWYRQSLGQGLEFLIYFQGNSAPDKSGLPSDRFSAERTGGSVSTLTIQRTQQEDSAVYLCASSLDSGKTNEQFFGPGTRLTVL.

This chain connects TRBV29-1 to TRBJ2-2, with D perhaps matching TRBD1 (6 bases). Germline values: CDR1 SQVTM, CDR2 ANQGSEA. V was cut by 4 bases and J by 0 bases, with 12 bases left in between. The CDR3 loop spans 15 amino acids. In nucleotides, the CDR3 is TGCAGCGTTGCTCCGGGACACTCGAACACCGGGGAGCTGTTTTTT. This gives the protein CSVAPGHSNTGELFF.

CDR3 amino acids: CASSHNGVEAFF. CDR3 DNA: TGTGCCAGCAGCCATAACGGGGTTGAAGCTTTCTTT. This chain connects TRBV14 to TRBJ1-1; D remains ambiguous. V was shortened by 3 bases and J by 7 bases, with 9 bases between the two germline ends. The germline gives CDR1 SGHDN, CDR2 FVKESK. The CDR3 runs to 12 residues.

This chain links TRBV19 with TRBJ2-1, with 10 bases aligning to TRBD2. After removal of 10 bases from V and 0 bases from J, the junction contained 12 bases not matched to a gene. CDR3 length: 17 residues. Germline CDR1 and CDR2: LNHDA and SQIVND (reference sequence). The CDR3 region is CATQARGLADSYNEQFF. CDR3 coding DNA: TGTGCCACCCAGGCCCGCGGACTAGCGGACTCCTACAATGAGCAGTTCTTC.

J is TRBJ2-7 and V is TRBV29-1; 9 positions match TRBD1. Germline V CDR1 and CDR2: SQVTM, ANQGSEA. The CDR3 spans 14 residues. The V gene end was trimmed by 6 bases and the J gene end by 4 bases; junction bases not matched to a gene: 10. DNA of the CDR3: TGCAGCGTAGAATACCGGGACAGGGAGTACGAGCAGTACTTC. Translated, it gives CSVEYRDREYEQYF.

This clone appeared a few times. This chain joins TRBV21-1 and TRBJ1-6; TRBD1 is the table's D call and was not checked against the DNA. TRBV21-1 is a known pseudogene. This CDR3 contains 11 residues. Written as DNA, the CDR3 is TGTGCCATCCGACAGGGGGTTCGCCTCCACTTT. The encoded protein is CAIRQGVRLHF.

The chain links TRBV19 to TRBJ2-3; D possibly corresponds to TRBD1 (6 bases). Trimming cost V 6 bases and J 0 bases, with 10 bases left between them. The CDR3 sequence is 14 residues long. Per germline, CDR1 LNHDA and CDR2 SQIVND (reference sequence). The CDR3 DNA follows: TGTGCCAGTAGCCAAGGACAGAGCACAGATACGCAGTATTTT. Translation: CASSQGQSTDTQYF.

CDR3 nucleotide sequence: TGTGCCAGCAGCCAAGAGACTAGCGCAGATACGCAGTATTTT. This gives the protein CASSQETSADTQYF. This sequence joins TRBV3-1 (or the pseudogene TRBV3-2) and TRBJ2-3; 8 positions match TRBD2. With 0 bases clipped from V and 4 bases from J, the junction kept 0 bases outside the gene matches. The CDR3 is 14 amino acids. Germline CDR1 reads LGHDT; CDR2 reads YNNKEL (reference sequence).

The chain recombines TRBV5-1 with TRBJ2-3, with 8 bases matching TRBD1. Trimming at V came to 4 bases and at J to 3 bases, leaving 7 bases not matched to a gene. The CDR3 runs to 15 residues. The germline CDR1 and CDR2 sequences are SGHRS and YFSETQ. The CDR3 sequence: CASSPWDRSTDTQYF. For the CDR3, the DNA is TGCGCCAGCAGCCCATGGGACAGGTCTACAGATACGCAGTATTTT. Variable domain in full (rest from reference TRBV5-1 and TRBJ2-3): KAGVTQTPRYLIKTRGQQVTLSCSPISGHRSVSWYQQTPGQGLQFLFEYFSETQRNKGNFPGRFSGRQFSNSRSEMNVSTLELGDSALYLCASSPWDRSTDTQYFGPGTRLTVL.